Given below is one TCR beta chain in context. The data are from a study of somatic mutations in cytotoxic T cells in rheumatoid arthritis. The CDR3 totals 14 residues. From germline, CDR1 is SEHNR and CDR2 FQNEAQ (reference sequence). The germline V and J ends were trimmed by 11 bases and 0 bases, with 14 bases remaining between them. The method was immunoSEQ multiplex PCR; TCRdb's version includes in-frame clones alone and lacks a portion of them. The sample shows fewer than 30,000 clones, roughly 80% of them seen only once. The TCR originated in a man in his fifties or sixties in good health. The specimen sequenced was CD8+ T cells sorted from blood. This chain connects TRBV7-9 to TRBJ2-4; D remains unclear. The chain's CDR3 is CALTGPLAKNIQYF. The DNA of the CDR3 is TGTGCCCTCACCGGTCCTCTAGCCAAAAACATTCAGTACTTC.